Below are 4 T cell receptor beta chains sequenced from a single sample in a study of Graves' ophthalmopathy and Graves' hyperthyroidism. RNA served as the template for amplifying TCR beta CDR3 regions. First-round RT-PCR used HTBI primers; second-round multiplex PCR followed. Each CDR3 protein is one row after TCRdb ran MiXCR on the multiplex PCR reads. The sample comprises about 640,000 distinct CDR3 sequences, under 50% of which are singletons, and more than 2.5% rests with the top ten. The sample consisted of peripheral blood. The source is an adult man with Graves' ophthalmopathy.

This clonotype was counted between two and nine times. The V gene is TRBV7-9, the J gene TRBJ2-7, with a possible D match to TRBD1 (6 bases). There are 15 residues in the CDR3. V was cut by 5 bases and J by 2 bases, with 16 bases left in between. Germline V gene data show CDR1 as SEHNR and CDR2 as FQNEAQ (reference sequence). CDR3 DNA: TGTGCCAGCAGCCCAAAAGGACAGCTCCCCTACGAGCAGTACTTC. It yields the protein CASSPKGQLPYEQYF. The full variable domain, in which reference TRBV7-9 and TRBJ2-7 provide the parts outside the CDR3, is DTGVSQNPRHKITKRGQNVTFRCDPISEHNRLYWYRQTLGQGPEFLTYFQNEAQLEKSRLLSDRFSAERPKGSFSTLEIQRTEQGDSAMYLCASSPKGQLPYEQYFGPGTRLTVT.

The rearrangement links TRBV11-2 to TRBJ2-5; TRBD2 matches 8 bases. CDR3 length equals 14 residues. Looked up from germline, CDR1 is SGHAT and CDR2 is FQNNGV. The trim removed 8 bases at V and 3 bases at J, leaving 8 bases unmatched. The CDR3 DNA sequence: TGTGCCAGCGGGGGTACCGGGGGGGAAGAGACCCAGTACTTC. It yields the protein CASGGTGGEETQYF.

Note on this clonotype: This may come from a read error, since a much larger clone is one base off. This chain connects TRBV6-2 or TRBV6-3 to TRBJ2-5, with D hard to call. Germline CDR1 reads MNHEY; CDR2 reads SVGEGT. Trimming cost V 5 bases and J 0 bases, with 13 bases left between them. This CDR3 is 15 amino acids long. CDR3 coding DNA: TGTGCCAGCAGTGAAATTGCTGGGAACCAAGAGACCCAGTACTTC. The encoded protein is CASSEIAGNQETQYF.

The V call is TRBV5-4, the J call TRBJ1-2, with 7 bases fitting TRBD1. V was clipped by 7 bases and J by 6 bases; unmatched bases: 18. The CDR3 is 16 residues long. CDR1 and CDR2 (germline): SGHNT, YYREEE (reference sequence). The CDR3 is CASSPSETGIGDGYTF. The CDR3 DNA is TGTGCCAGCTCGCCCAGTGAGACAGGGATAGGTGATGGCTACACCTTC.